This record covers a single T cell receptor beta chain. As yet, its antigen is unknown. The record originates from a study of T cells in narcolepsy. General study points: Autoreactive HCRT-specific and TRIB2-specific clonotypes were marked in same-patient CSF-versus-blood CD4+ comparisons. Autoreactive clone sequences were missing from some blood memory CD4+ repertoires. Healthy controls reportedly lacked the autoreactive clonotypes serially found in patients' blood.

The V gene lost 3 bases and the J gene lost 2 bases, with 8 bases spanning the gap. The CDR3 loop spans 14 amino acids. Germline CDR1 LNHNV, CDR2 YYDKDF (reference sequence). The repertoire was sequenced with immunoSEQ multiplex PCR; TCRdb's copy has only in-frame clones and lacks some. The table shows around 19,000 clones, with roughly four fifths occurring only once. V gene TRBV15 combines with J gene TRBJ1-3, with D possibly being TRBD1 (6 bases). The receptor's source is a human donor in good health. Sequenced: memory (CD45RA-) CD4+ T cells from blood. This chain's CDR3 is CATSRAGAGNTIYF. The CDR3 nucleotides read TGTGCCACCAGCAGGGCAGGGGCTGGAAACACCATATATTTT. Together with reference TRBV15 and TRBJ1-3, the CDR3 gives the full variable domain: DAMVIQNPRYQVTQFGKPVTLSCSQTLNHNVMYWYQQKSSQAPKLLFHYYDKDFNNEADTPDNFQSRRPNTSFCFLDIRSPGLGDTAMYLCATSRAGAGNTIYFGEGSWLTVV.